The text below deals with one TCR beta chain. What it binds is not known. The CDR3 totals 15 residues. V lost 0 bases to trimming and J lost 5 bases, with 13 bases between them. CDR1 and CDR2 from the germline V gene are SGHVS and FQNEAQ. This entry belongs to a study of blood T cells in healthy people across ages. Study-wide findings and caveats: It was the long-lived donors that had more naive CD4+ cells and higher diversity than aged donors. Using unsorted PBMCs precluded a conclusive naive versus antigen-experienced comparison.

Using a J-beta primer mix together with a sample-barcoded 5' primer, a second PCR was run for 7 to 11 cycles. Using its own MiXCR run on the 5' RACE reads, TCRdb lists one record per CDR3 protein. The table shows over 1,200,000 distinct CDR3 sequences, with almost 60% occurring only once. The sequenced sample consisted of blood. The rearrangement uses TRBV7-8 and TRBJ2-5; the D gene is possibly TRBD2 (6 bases). The TCR originated in a man between 18 and 29 years old in good health. CDR3 region: CASSLAGGDTETQYF. The DNA for the CDR3 is TGTGCCAGCAGCTTAGCGGGAGGTGATACGGAGACCCAGTACTTC.